This entry is about one T cell receptor (beta chain). Together with a sample-barcoded 5' primer, a J-beta primer mix was included in a second PCR lasting about 7 to 11 cycles. TCRdb re-called the 5' RACE reads through MiXCR, storing one row per CDR3 protein. Among 800,000 to 1,000,000 distinct CDR3 sequences, 48% were seen once, and the ten largest hold over 10%. The data belong to a study of blood T cells in healthy people across ages. This TCR derives from a man between 25 and 39 years old in good health. What was sequenced was blood.

The CDR3: CASSLIAQGTGEQFF. The CDR3 bases are TGTGCCAGCAGCTTAATTGCTCAGGGAACAGGTGAGCAGTTCTTC. V is TRBV11-1 and J is TRBJ2-1; a possible D gene is TRBD1 (5 bases). Trimming stripped 2 bases from V and 9 bases from J, with 17 bases between. Per germline, CDR1 SGHAT and CDR2 FQDESV (reference sequence). The CDR3 consists of 15 residues.